One TCR beta chain is described in this entry. This record comes from a study of OX40 agonist ivuxolimab in advanced cancers. The protocol was immunoSEQ multiplex PCR, while the TCRdb copy is restricted to in-frame clones and leaves out a portion. The sample shows 70,000 or so clones, around 89% of them seen only once. V dropped 3 bases and J dropped 5; count of bases not matched to a gene: 1. The germline gives CDR1 SGHDT, CDR2 YYEEEE. This CDR3 has 13 amino acids. The sequencing here drew on CD4+ or CD8+ T cells sorted from blood, taken in a trial of the OX40 agonist ivuxolimab. This sequence was found in an adult with an advanced solid tumor such as melanoma, head and neck, liver or kidney cancer. V gene TRBV5-6 combines with J gene TRBJ2-7; 11 bases line up with TRBD1. The CDR3 sequence: CASSWGQGDEQYF. The CDR3, as DNA: TGTGCCAGCAGCTGGGGACAGGGGGACGAGCAGTACTTC.